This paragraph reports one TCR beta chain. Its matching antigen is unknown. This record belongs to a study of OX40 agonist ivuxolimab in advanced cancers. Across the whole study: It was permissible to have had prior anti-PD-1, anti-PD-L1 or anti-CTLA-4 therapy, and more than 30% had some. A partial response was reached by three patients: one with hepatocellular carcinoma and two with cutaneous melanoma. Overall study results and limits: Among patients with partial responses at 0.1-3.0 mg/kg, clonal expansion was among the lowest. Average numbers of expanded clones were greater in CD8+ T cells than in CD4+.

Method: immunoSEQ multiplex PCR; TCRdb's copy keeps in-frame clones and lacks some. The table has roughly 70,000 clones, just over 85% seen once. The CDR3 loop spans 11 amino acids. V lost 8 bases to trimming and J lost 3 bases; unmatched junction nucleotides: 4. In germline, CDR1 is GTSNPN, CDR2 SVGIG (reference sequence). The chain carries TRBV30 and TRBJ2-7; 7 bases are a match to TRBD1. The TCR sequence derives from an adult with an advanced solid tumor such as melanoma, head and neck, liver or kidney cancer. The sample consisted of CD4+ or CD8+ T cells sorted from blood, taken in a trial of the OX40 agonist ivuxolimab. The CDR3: CAGDSRYEQYF. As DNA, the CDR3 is TGTGCCGGGGACAGTCGCTACGAGCAGTACTTC. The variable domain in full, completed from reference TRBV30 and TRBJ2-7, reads SQTIHQWPATLVQPVGSPLSLECTVEGTSNPNLYWYRQAAGRGLQLLFYSVGIGQISSEVPQNLSASRPQDRQFILSSKKLLLSDSGFYLCAGDSRYEQYFGPGTRLTVT.